This T cell receptor (beta chain) comes out of a study of multiple sclerosis patients with progressive multifocal leukoencephalopathy (dated by TCRdb to between 2017 and 2020). Regarding the study in general: The study examined peripheral T and B cells of MS patients who developed PML (4 under natalizumab, 1 after alemtuzumab) and treated patients who did not. Two natalizumab-treated patients who later developed PML were followed longitudinally from before therapy through 6 and 12 months to PML onset. The goal was to find JC virus-specific or public T-cell expansions that arose at the time of PML onset. The full study reports these points: Only PML patients had TRB clones above 0.5% frequency, but the clones expanded at PML onset were already present before and during natalizumab therapy. No common TRBV or TRBJ gene usage or preferential TRBV-TRBJ pairings were detected when PML developed. Only peripheral blood was analyzed, although cerebrospinal fluid or brain lymphocytes might be more informative for natalizumab-associated PML. Less diverse TRB repertoires in most PML patients were suggested by lower normalized Shannon entropy, whereas values near 1 were observed in the natalizumab-treated controls. Because of the small, descriptive cohort, whether findings reflect JC virus infection or general immunocompromise remained unclear.

TRB CDR3 regions were amplified from genomic DNA with the immunoSEQ two-step multiplex PCR at survey-level depth. Synthetic inline TR CDR3 controls covering all V-J pairings were spiked into each PCR so that template counts could be estimated and amplification bias removed. Reads went through processing to reduce amplification and sequencing bias, and quantification was done against synthetic TR CDR3 analogs. The authors processed their data as follows. Raw data were processed in ImmunoSEQ Analyzer, with out-of-frame sequences and CDR3s containing stop codons removed, and gene names were assigned according to IMGT nomenclature. Normalized Shannon entropy, defined as 1 minus Pielou's evenness, served as the summary measure of repertoire diversity. Only TRB sequences sharing the V gene, the J gene and the CDR3 were counted as identical. Public PML clonotypes were defined as CDR3s shared by two or more PML-onset samples but absent from earlier samples, from controls, and from public databases. CDR3 amino acid composition by position was analyzed with Skylign using the observed count method. TCRdb limited this immuneACCESS table to in-frame rearrangements with V and J called. A share of clones is missing; checked studies link under half to unresolved V genes, and the rest is unexplained. V and J calls and clone size come straight from that table; D and trimming were deduced from the DNA. The sample records roughly 32,000 clones, about 90% of which are singletons. 3% to 3.5% of the sample goes to the ten largest clones.

As regards this clone: It lacks a known antigen. No qualities accompany the bases; no much larger clone lies one base away.

The sample's time point label is to be understood as: time of PML onset. The treatment or condition label of this sample denotes: on natalizumab therapy at sampling. Diagnosis of PML was based on clinical and MRI findings and confirmed by finding JC virus DNA in cerebrospinal fluid. PML in the natalizumab-treated patients developed after between about 15 and 60 months of natalizumab therapy. All listed patients had previously received interferon beta, and all PML patients were female. Blood samples at T3 were obtained at the time of PML onset. Ficoll-Hypaque density gradient centrifugation was used to isolate peripheral blood mononuclear cells. CDR1 SGHTA and CDR2 FQGTGA were looked up in the germline V gene. From the cysteine through the phenylalanine, the CDR3 covers 15 amino acids. Kept here is only the CDR3 DNA, which spans 45 bases and is read in frame from base 1. The junction shows trimming of 5 bases on V and 5 bases on J, plus 18 bases between the germline ends.

The sequence links TRBV7-3 to TRBJ2-5; perhaps TRBD2 is the D gene, with 7 bases matching. The specimen was PBMCs, collected from a patient treated with natalizumab. This TCR was sampled from a human donor with progressive multifocal leukoencephalopathy. The DNA reads as follows: TGTGCCAGCAGCCCCCTCGGGGGGCGCGGGGAGACCCAGTACTTC. Its protein is CASSPLGGRGETQYF.